This T cell receptor (beta chain) was recorded in a study of OX40 agonist ivuxolimab in advanced cancers. On the study more broadly: Ivuxolimab, an antibody acting as an agonist of OX40 (CD134), was used to treat patients. Of the patients, three showed partial responses, one with hepatocellular carcinoma and two with cutaneous melanoma. Dose-escalation patients were diagnosed with hepatocellular carcinoma, melanoma, renal cell cancer or head and neck cancer.

Germline CDR1 and CDR2: MGHRA and YSYEKL. Trimming cost V 0 bases and J 1 base, with 10 bases left between them. This CDR3 has 16 residues. Using immunoSEQ multiplex PCR, the repertoire was profiled, and TCRdb retains in-frame clones only, with some absent. The repertoire includes roughly 29,000 clones, approximately 83% of them detected once, and approximately 28% sits in the top ten. This clone was seen only once. Drawing of blood for sampling happened at baseline, at cycle 4 day 1, and at cycle 7 day 1. The sequence was obtained from an adult with an advanced solid tumor such as melanoma, head and neck, liver or kidney cancer. Sequences were derived from CD4+ or CD8+ T cells sorted from blood, sampled in a trial of the OX40 agonist ivuxolimab. The V call is TRBV4-1, the J call TRBJ1-5; D is unresolved. The CDR3 DNA follows: TGCGCCAGCAGCCAAGATCCGGGTGGCAGCAATCAGCCCCAGCATTTT. Its protein product is CASSQDPGGSNQPQHF.